A selection of T cell receptor beta chains follows, all from one sample in a study of control samples from healthy donors and cancer patients. The assay was immunoSEQ multiplex PCR, and TCRdb's table has in-frame clones only and misses some. The top ten clones hold less than 1.6% of a sample with roughly 190,000 clones, 75% to 95% of them seen once. What was sequenced was blood. Receptor source: a woman aged 30 to 39 in good health. CDR3s include the opening cysteine and the closing phenylalanine or tryptophan. The D gene is left open where the match is weak. Clone sizes are given selectively: once, few, many, or a class where the clone is expanded.

cdr3_nt: TGTGCCAGCACCGAGGACGGCATGAACACTGAAGCTTTCTTT
cdr3_aa: CASTEDGMNTEAFF
j_call: TRBJ1-1
clone_size: -
d_call: -
v_call: TRBV11-3

cdr3_nt: TGTGCCAGCAGCTTGGGGGGGAGCGCAGATACGCAGTATTTT
cdr3_aa: CASSLGGSADTQYF
j_call: TRBJ2-3
clone_size: -
d_call: -
v_call: TRBV5-8

cdr3_nt: TGTGCCAGCAGTGACGGGTCCACAGATACGCAGTATTTT
cdr3_aa: CASSDGSTDTQYF
j_call: TRBJ2-3
clone_size: -
d_call: -
v_call: TRBV6-4

cdr3_nt: TGTGCCAGTAGTATGGGCAGGGGATACGAGCAGTACTTC
cdr3_aa: CASSMGRGYEQYF
j_call: TRBJ2-7
clone_size: -
d_call: -
v_call: TRBV19

cdr3_nt: TGTGCCAGCAGCCAATATACGGGGGCTAACTATGGCTACACCTTC
cdr3_aa: CASSQYTGANYGYTF
j_call: TRBJ1-2
clone_size: few
d_call: -
v_call: TRBV3-1/TRBV3-2

cdr3_nt: TGTGCCATCAGTGAACGAGCGGGGGGTCGCAATGAGCAGTTCTTC
cdr3_aa: CAISERAGGRNEQFF
j_call: TRBJ2-1
clone_size: -
d_call: TRBD2
v_call: TRBV10-3

cdr3_nt: TGTGCCAGCAGCCGGACATTTATGAACACTGAAGCTTTCTTT
cdr3_aa: CASSRTFMNTEAFF
j_call: TRBJ1-1
clone_size: -
d_call: -
v_call: TRBV7-2

cdr3_nt: TGTGCCAGCAGCAAAGTTGAGTCAACTAATGAAAAACTGTTTTTT
cdr3_aa: CASSKVESTNEKLFF
j_call: TRBJ1-4
clone_size: -
d_call: -
v_call: TRBV21-1

cdr3_nt: TGCAGTGCTAGAGATAACTATGGCTACACCTTC
cdr3_aa: CSARDNYGYTF
j_call: TRBJ1-2
clone_size: -
d_call: -
v_call: TRBV20-1

cdr3_nt: TGTGCCAGTAGTATTCCGGGGGCGAGAGGAAACACCATATATTTT
cdr3_aa: CASSIPGARGNTIYF
j_call: TRBJ1-3
clone_size: -
d_call: -
v_call: TRBV19

cdr3_nt: TGTGCCAGCAGTGACTCGAGAGGGGGCACAGATACGCAGTATTTT
cdr3_aa: CASSDSRGGTDTQYF
j_call: TRBJ2-3
clone_size: -
d_call: -
v_call: TRBV6-4

cdr3_nt: TGTGCCAGCAGCCAAGAGGGACTAGCGGGAGGCACAGATACGCAGTATTTT
cdr3_aa: CASSQEGLAGGTDTQYF
j_call: TRBJ2-3
clone_size: -
d_call: TRBD2
v_call: TRBV3-1/TRBV3-2

cdr3_nt: TGTGCCAGCAGCTTAGGGGGTTCCTCCTACGAGCAGTACTTC
cdr3_aa: CASSLGGSSYEQYF
j_call: TRBJ2-7
clone_size: -
d_call: -
v_call: TRBV5-5

cdr3_nt: TGTGCCAGTAGTCCCTGGACTGGGTCGACCTCTGGAAACACCATATATTTT
cdr3_aa: CASSPWTGSTSGNTIYF
j_call: TRBJ1-3
clone_size: -
d_call: -
v_call: TRBV19

cdr3_nt: TGCGCCAGCAGCCGACAGGGTGGCGAGACCCAGTACTTC
cdr3_aa: CASSRQGGETQYF
j_call: TRBJ2-5
clone_size: -
d_call: TRBD1
v_call: TRBV5-1

cdr3_nt: TGTGCCAGCAGCCAAGGGAATTCACCCCTCCACTTT
cdr3_aa: CASSQGNSPLHF
j_call: TRBJ1-6
clone_size: once
d_call: -
v_call: TRBV7-6

cdr3_nt: TGCAGCGTTGCTGGAGACAGGGGGGAAAACATTCAGTACTTC
cdr3_aa: CSVAGDRGENIQYF
j_call: TRBJ2-4
clone_size: -
d_call: TRBD1
v_call: TRBV29-1

cdr3_nt: TGCGCCAGCAGCCAACCGGTAGATACGCAGTATTTT
cdr3_aa: CASSQPVDTQYF
j_call: TRBJ2-3
clone_size: once
d_call: -
v_call: TRBV4-1

cdr3_nt: TGTGCCAGCAGTTTAGCGGGAGCGTCCTACGAGCAGTACTTC
cdr3_aa: CASSLAGASYEQYF
j_call: TRBJ2-7
clone_size: -
d_call: TRBD2
v_call: TRBV28

cdr3_nt: TGTGCCAGCAACGGGGTCTCGGAAAAACTGTTTTTT
cdr3_aa: CASNGVSEKLFF
j_call: TRBJ1-4
clone_size: -
d_call: -
v_call: TRBV7-9

cdr3_nt: TGTGCCAGTAGTATAGATTCAGGGTTGGGTCAGCCCCAGCATTTT
cdr3_aa: CASSIDSGLGQPQHF
j_call: TRBJ1-5
clone_size: -
d_call: -
v_call: TRBV19

cdr3_nt: TGTGCCAGCAGTTACTCCGCGGGGCAGGAGACCCAGTACTTC
cdr3_aa: CASSYSAGQETQYF
j_call: TRBJ2-5
clone_size: -
d_call: -
v_call: TRBV6-6

cdr3_nt: TGTGCCAGCAGTGAAGCCCGGGACTATTACACAGATACGCAGTATTTT
cdr3_aa: CASSEARDYYTDTQYF
j_call: TRBJ2-3
clone_size: -
d_call: TRBD2
v_call: TRBV6-1

cdr3_nt: TGTGCCAGCAGCTTAACCGGACAGGGAGGCAATTCACCCCTCCACTTT
cdr3_aa: CASSLTGQGGNSPLHF
j_call: TRBJ1-6
clone_size: -
d_call: TRBD1
v_call: TRBV7-3